This T cell receptor beta chain was profiled in a study of shared clonotypes between healthy human individuals. Findings of the study overall: Sampling was confined to blood; repertoires within tissues likely differ.

This clone was counted many times. The antigen remains undetermined. Produced via immunoSEQ multiplex PCR; TCRdb's table is partial and in-frame only. The table lists 950,000 to 1,100,000 clones, about 84% of them singletons. The donors were all Caucasian adults (living in Nashville, Tennessee). The study separated CD4+ cells into CD45RA+ naive and CD45RA-negative memory subsets. The CDR3 is made up of 15 amino acids. The junction had 7 bases not matched to a gene; V was cut back by 4 bases and J by 4 bases. The V gene's germline CDR1 is SGHDT and CDR2 YYEEEE. The chain uses TRBV5-6 and TRBJ1-5, with 8 nucleotides matching TRBD1. Sequencing was done on a sample of memory CD4+ T cells from PBMCs. Subset defined: CD45RA-negative fraction. The clonotype comes from a man aged 18-30 years in good health. Some clones in this sample may be carry-over from other donors' samples. CDR3 region: CASSLAQGANQPQHF. As DNA, the CDR3 is TGTGCCAGCAGCCTGGCCCAGGGGGCGAATCAGCCCCAGCATTTT. Filled out from reference TRBV5-6 and TRBJ1-5, the complete variable domain reads DAGVTQSPTHLIKTRGQQVTLRCSPKSGHDTVSWYQQALGQGPQFIFQYYEEEERQRGNFPDRFSGHQFPNYSSELNVNALLLGDSALYLCASSLAQGANQPQHFGDGTRLSIL.